This is a list of T cell receptor beta chains from one sample in a study of blood T cell repertoires in COVID-19. Measured with immunoSEQ multiplex PCR; TCRdb has only the in-frame clones, and not every one. The sample has approximately 300,000 clones; over 70% are singletons. The specimen sequenced was peripheral blood. The source is a woman between 45 and 65 years old with acute or convalescent COVID-19. The CDR3 runs from the conserved cysteine through the conserved F or W. The D gene is left open where the match is weak. Size is stated for part of the rows, as once, few or many counts, or as a class when the clone is expanded.

V,D,size,J,DNA,CDR3
TRBV19,TRBD1,-,TRBJ1-1,TGTGCCAGTACCTCAGAGACAGGGTGGGAGTACACTGAAGCTTTCTTT,CASTSETGWEYTEAFF
TRBV30,TRBD2,-,TRBJ2-1,TGTGCCTGGAGTCAGGGACTAGTGAATGAGCAGTTCTTC,CAWSQGLVNEQFF
TRBV5-4,TRBD2,-,TRBJ2-2,TGTGCCAGCAGCACAGATCTGGGACTAGCGGCTTACACCGGGGAGCTGTTTTTT,CASSTDLGLAAYTGELFF
TRBV3-1/TRBV3-2,TRBD1,-,TRBJ1-2,TGTGCCAGCAGCCAGGCGACGGGACAGGGGAACTATGGCTACACCTTC,CASSQATGQGNYGYTF
TRBV6-5,-,-,TRBJ1-5,TGTGCCAGTAAAAATAGCAATCAGCCCCAGCATTTT,CASKNSNQPQHF
TRBV7-2,TRBD1,-,TRBJ1-3,TGTGCCAGCAGCTCGGACAGGGTTGGAAACACCATATATTTT,CASSSDRVGNTIYF
TRBV7-2,-,-,TRBJ2-7,TGTGCCAGCAGCTTAGGTACTACTCCTGACTACGAGCAGTACTTC,CASSLGTTPDYEQYF
TRBV7-2,-,-,TRBJ1-2,TGTGCCAGCAGCCCCGCGGCGGGAAATGGCTACACCTTC,CASSPAAGNGYTF
TRBV13,-,-,TRBJ2-3,TGTGCCAGCAGCAGGGGACTGGGGGCAGATACGCAGTATTTT,CASSRGLGADTQYF
TRBV7-2,TRBD2,-,TRBJ2-2,TGTGCCAGCAGCTTCATACTAGCGGGTGGAATCGAGGAGCTGTTTTTT,CASSFILAGGIEELFF
TRBV11-2,-,-,TRBJ2-2,TGTGCCAGCAGCTTTGTCCCTGGAGAGGTCGACACCGGGGAGCTGTTTTTT,CASSFVPGEVDTGELFF
TRBV5-1,-,once,TRBJ1-1,TGCGCCAGCGATGGACAGCTGAACACTGAAGCTTTCTTT,CASDGQLNTEAFF
TRBV4-1,-,-,TRBJ1-3,TGCGCCAGCAGCCAAGTTAATACTTGGGGAAACACCATATATTTT,CASSQVNTWGNTIYF
TRBV5-1,TRBD1,-,TRBJ1-6,TGCGCCAGCAGCTTGGAGGGACAGAGCTCCTATAATTCACCCCTCCACTTT,CASSLEGQSSYNSPLHF
TRBV7-2,-,-,TRBJ1-2,TGTGCCAGCAGCTTAAAGAACAGAAACTATGGCTACACCTTC,CASSLKNRNYGYTF
TRBV6-5,TRBD2,-,TRBJ2-2,TGTGCCAGCAAGCGACTAGCGGGGAACACCGGGGAGCTGTTTTTT,CASKRLAGNTGELFF
TRBV30,TRBD2,-,TRBJ2-3,TGTGCCTCAGGGCATCCTAGCGGGGGCACAGATACGCAGTATTTT,CASGHPSGGTDTQYF
TRBV19,-,-,TRBJ1-2,TGTGCCAGTAGTATATGGGATCGGGCCAGGGCTAACTATGGCTACACCTTC,CASSIWDRARANYGYTF
TRBV6-5,TRBD1,-,TRBJ1-1,TGTGCCAGCAATAGACAGGGGGTCGTTGGCACTGAAGCTTTCTTT,CASNRQGVVGTEAFF